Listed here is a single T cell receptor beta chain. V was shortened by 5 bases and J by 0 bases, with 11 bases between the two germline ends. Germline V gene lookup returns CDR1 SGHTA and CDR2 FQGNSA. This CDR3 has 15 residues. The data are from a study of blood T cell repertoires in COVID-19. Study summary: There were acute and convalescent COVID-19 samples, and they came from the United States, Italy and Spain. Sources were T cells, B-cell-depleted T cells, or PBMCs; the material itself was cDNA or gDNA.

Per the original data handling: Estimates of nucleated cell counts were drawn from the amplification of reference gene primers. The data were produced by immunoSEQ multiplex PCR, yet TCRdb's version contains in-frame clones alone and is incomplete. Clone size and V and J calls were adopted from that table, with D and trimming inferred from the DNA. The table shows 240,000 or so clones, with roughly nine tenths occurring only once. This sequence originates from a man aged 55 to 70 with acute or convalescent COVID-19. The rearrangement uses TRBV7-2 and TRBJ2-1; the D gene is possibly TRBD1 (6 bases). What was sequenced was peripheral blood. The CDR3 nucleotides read TGTGCCAGCAGCCCGACAGGCCGCTCCTACAATGAGCAGTTCTTC. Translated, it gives CASSPTGRSYNEQFF.